The present T cell receptor (beta chain) was sequenced within a study of T cells in localized non-small cell lung cancer. The table came from immunoSEQ multiplex PCR; TCRdb's copy has only in-frame clones and leaves some out. Of 4,300 or so clones listed, approximately 28% are singletons. By share, this clone ranks as medium-sized. The CDR3 covers 13 residues. The V gene's germline CDR1 is MNHGY and CDR2 SAAAGT. V was pared by 6 bases and J by 4 bases, with 12 bases between. Sequenced here: lung tumor tissue, sampled before any cancer treatment. This sequence joins TRBV6-8 and TRBJ1-2; D not resolved. The origin of this receptor is a male donor aged 60 or over with stage I lung adenocarcinoma. CDR3 bases: TGTGCCAGCAGGGAGGCAGGCCCCTATGGCTACACCTTC. This encodes CASREAGPYGYTF.